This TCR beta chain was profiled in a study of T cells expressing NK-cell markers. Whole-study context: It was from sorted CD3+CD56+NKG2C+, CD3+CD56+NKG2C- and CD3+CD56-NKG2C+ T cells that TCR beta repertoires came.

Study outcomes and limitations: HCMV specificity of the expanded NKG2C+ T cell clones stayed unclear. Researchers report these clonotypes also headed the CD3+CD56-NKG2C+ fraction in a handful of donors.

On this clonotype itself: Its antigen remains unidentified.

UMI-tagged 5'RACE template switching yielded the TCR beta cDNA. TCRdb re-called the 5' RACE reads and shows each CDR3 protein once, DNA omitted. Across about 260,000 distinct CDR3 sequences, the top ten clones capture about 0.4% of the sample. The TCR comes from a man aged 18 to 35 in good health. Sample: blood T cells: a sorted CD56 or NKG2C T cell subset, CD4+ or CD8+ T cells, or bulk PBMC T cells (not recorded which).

This CDR3 reads CATSRAKGLSGELFF. This rearrangement joins TRBV15 to TRBJ2-2. CDR3 length equals 15 residues. Per the germline V gene, CDR1 is LNHNV and CDR2 is YYDKDF (reference sequence). The variable domain in full, with the rest retrieved from reference TRBV15 and TRBJ2-2, is DAMVIQNPRYQVTQFGKPVTLSCSQTLNHNVMYWYQQKSSQAPKLLFHYYDKDFNNEADTPDNFQSRRPNTSFCFLDIRSPGLGDTAMYLCATSRAKGLSGELFFGEGSRLTVL.